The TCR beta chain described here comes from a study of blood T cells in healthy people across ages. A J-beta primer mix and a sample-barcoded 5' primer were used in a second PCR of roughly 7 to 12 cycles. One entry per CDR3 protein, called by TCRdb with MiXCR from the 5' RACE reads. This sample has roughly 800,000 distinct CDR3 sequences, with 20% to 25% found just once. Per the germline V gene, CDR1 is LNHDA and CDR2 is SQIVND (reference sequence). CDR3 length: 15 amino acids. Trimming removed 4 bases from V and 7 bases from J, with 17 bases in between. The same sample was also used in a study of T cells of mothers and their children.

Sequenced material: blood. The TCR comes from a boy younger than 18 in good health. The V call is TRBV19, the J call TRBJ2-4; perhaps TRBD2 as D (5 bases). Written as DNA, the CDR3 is TGTGCCAGTAGTACCTGGAGGTCCCGAGGGAACATTCAGTACTTC. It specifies CASSTWRSRGNIQYF. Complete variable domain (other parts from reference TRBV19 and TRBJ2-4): DGGITQSPKYLFRKEGQNVTLSCEQNLNHDAMYWYRQDPGQGLRLIYYSQIVNDFQKGDIAEGYSVSREKKESFPLTVTSAQKNPTAFYLCASSTWRSRGNIQYFGAGTRLSVL.